This passage covers 23 T cell receptor beta chains from one sample sequenced in a study of blood T cell repertoires in COVID-19. Profiling relied on immunoSEQ multiplex PCR, and the TCRdb table lists in-frame clones only, not all of them. The sample includes under 150,000 clones, around 86% seen only once; the top ten take more than 9.5%. Sequenced input: peripheral blood. Source of these receptors: a man aged 40-49 years with active or convalescent COVID-19.

This clone was seen more than once but under ten times. This rearrangement joins TRBV9 to TRBJ2-5; 9 nucleotides match TRBD1. Germline V gene sequence: CDR1 SGDLS, CDR2 YYNGEE. This CDR3 spans 16 amino acids. Germline trimming cut 1 base from V and 5 bases from J; bases unmatched to any gene: 9. The CDR3 DNA sequence: TGTGCCAGCAGCGTACATCCCGGGACAGGGAGGGAGACCCAGTACTTC. It is translated as CASSVHPGTGRETQYF. Full variable domain (missing parts from reference TRBV9 and TRBJ2-5): DSGVTQTPKHLITATGQRVTLRCSPRSGDLSVYWYQQSLDQGLQFLIQYYNGEERAKGNILERFSAQQFPDLHSELNLSSLELGDSALYFCASSVHPGTGRETQYFGPGTRLLVL.

The chain has TRBV11-1 and TRBJ2-5, with 7 bases lining up with TRBD2. Germline loops: CDR1 SGHAT, CDR2 FQDESV (reference sequence). V gave up 2 bases and J gave up 1 base; unmatched junction bases: 4. CDR3 length equals 15 residues. The CDR3 sequence is CASSLLAVTQETQYF. The CDR3 bases are TGTGCCAGCAGCTTACTAGCGGTTACCCAAGAGACCCAGTACTTC. The full variable domain, rest sourced from reference TRBV11-1 and TRBJ2-5, is EAEVAQSPRYKITEKSQAVAFWCDPISGHATLYWYRQILGQGPELLVQFQDESVVDDSQLPKDRFSAERLKGVDSTLKIQPAELGDSAMYLCASSLLAVTQETQYFGPGTRLLVL.

V is TRBV18 and J is TRBJ1-3; 7 bases map to TRBD1. Trimming at V came to 3 bases and at J to 2 bases, leaving 4 bases not matched to a gene. The CDR3 spans 15 residues. Germline V gene sequence: CDR1 KGHSH, CDR2 LQKENI. The CDR3 loop reads CASSPQGGTGNTIYF. The CDR3 DNA reads TGTGCCAGCTCACCGCAAGGGGGCACTGGAAACACCATATATTTT.

The gene calls are TRBV5-4 and TRBJ2-5, with 12 bases matching TRBD2. Germline CDR1 and CDR2: SGHNT and YYREEE (reference sequence). J lost 1 base, V lost 4 bases, and 2 bases had no gene match. The CDR3 contains 15 residues. CDR3 DNA sequence: TGTGCCAGCAGCCGGACTAGCGGGGTCCAAGAGACCCAGTACTTC. Its translation is CASSRTSGVQETQYF.

The J gene is TRBJ1-2, the V gene TRBV7-9, with TRBD1 matching 10 bases. Germline V gene lookup returns CDR1 SEHNR and CDR2 FQNEAQ (reference sequence). V lost 1 base, J lost 5 bases, and 4 bases stayed unmatched. There are 15 residues in the CDR3. DNA of the CDR3: TGTGCCAGCAGCTTAGGGACAGGGGGTATATATGGCTACACCTTC. Translating it yields CASSLGTGGIYGYTF.

Only one count was recorded for this clone. The V gene is TRBV3-1 (or the pseudogene TRBV3-2), the J gene TRBJ1-5; D perhaps matches TRBD1 (5 bases). The CDR3 totals 14 residues. Germline CDR1 LGHDT, CDR2 YNNKEL (reference sequence). Trimming pared 1 base from V and 8 bases from J, leaving 12 bases between. The CDR3 sequence: CASSQVGQRKPQHF. The CDR3, as DNA: TGTGCCAGCAGCCAAGTAGGACAAAGGAAGCCCCAGCATTTT.

The chain has TRBV7-2 and TRBJ2-5; 16 bases line up with TRBD2. The germline V gene encodes CDR1 SGHTA and CDR2 FQGNSA. V shed 5 bases and J 5 bases; nucleotides not matched to a gene: 11. The CDR3 extends over 18 amino acids. CDR3 loop: CASSPGLAGGLWWETQYF. CDR3 DNA sequence: TGTGCCAGCAGCCCGGGACTAGCGGGGGGGCTTTGGTGGGAGACCCAGTACTTC.

In nucleotides, the CDR3 is TGTGCCAGCAGCGGTAGCGCGGCGGGCGGGGGCTCTGGAAACACCATATATTTT. Amino acid sequence: CASSGSAAGGGSGNTIYF. V is TRBV7-6 and J is TRBJ1-3; tentative D call: TRBD1 (5 bases). V was trimmed by 5 bases and J by 0 bases, leaving 20 bases between them. Looked up from germline, CDR1 is SGHVS and CDR2 is FNYEAQ. The CDR3 is 18 amino acids.

This chain uses TRBV19 with TRBJ1-5; 7 nucleotides agree with TRBD1. The CDR3 spans 16 residues. V trimming: 9 bases; J trimming: 3 bases; junction bases outside the gene matches: 14. Germline V lookup: CDR1 LNHDA, CDR2 SQIVND (reference sequence). The chain's CDR3 is CASPRPTGDPNQPQHF. The CDR3 nucleotides read TGTGCCAGCCCCCGCCCCACAGGGGACCCCAATCAGCCCCAGCATTTT.

The gene calls are TRBV2 and TRBJ2-1; maybe TRBD1 (6 bases). Trimming pared 6 bases from V and 5 bases from J, leaving 8 bases between. CDR1 SNHLY and CDR2 FYNNEI come from the germline V gene. The CDR3 length is 12 residues. The chain's CDR3 is CASRGAHNEQFF. In nucleotides, the CDR3 is TGTGCCAGCAGGGGGGCTCACAATGAGCAGTTCTTC.

The chain is built from TRBV7-2 and TRBJ2-3; 9 bases fit TRBD1. The CDR3 consists of 14 residues. The V gene's germline CDR1 is SGHTA and CDR2 FQGNSA. The V and J ends lost 5 bases and 11 bases, in that order; junction bases with no gene match: 11. The DNA of the CDR3 is TGTGCCAGCAGCCCTCAAACAGGGGGCAGAGGGCAGTATTTT. Residues: CASSPQTGGRGQYF.

The chain recombines TRBV5-1 with TRBJ2-1; the D gene is possibly TRBD2 (6 bases). CDR3 size: 13 residues. Trimming removed 2 bases at V and 10 bases at J, with 13 bases between. Germline V gene lookup returns CDR1 SGHRS and CDR2 YFSETQ. The CDR3 region is CASSFTGVYEQFF. Here the CDR3 DNA reads TGCGCCAGCAGCTTTACGGGAGTCTACGAGCAGTTCTTC.

This chain joins TRBV6-5 and TRBJ2-7; tentative D call: TRBD2 (5 bases). Germline V gene lookup returns CDR1 MNHEY and CDR2 SVGAGI. CDR3 size: 14 residues. The V end was cut by 5 bases, the J end by 0 bases, with 11 bases between. The CDR3 is CASSPRANSYEQYF. The CDR3 DNA reads TGTGCCAGCAGTCCGCGGGCCAACTCCTACGAGCAGTACTTC.

This chain uses TRBV2 with TRBJ2-5, with TRBD1 identical over 7 bases. Per the germline V gene, CDR1 is SNHLY and CDR2 is FYNNEI. The CDR3 is 13 residues long. Losses at the gene ends were 7 bases for V and 2 bases for J; bases not matched to a gene: 4. CDR3 loop: CASNRDSQETQYF. CDR3 DNA sequence: TGTGCCAGCAATCGGGACAGTCAAGAGACCCAGTACTTC.

In this sample, this clone turned up once. CDR3 sequence: CASSLKDKHYEQYF. For the CDR3, the DNA is TGTGCCAGCAGCTTAAAGGACAAACACTACGAGCAGTACTTC. J is TRBJ2-7 and V is TRBV7-9; TRBD1 is a possible D gene (5 bases). CDR1 is SEHNR, CDR2 FQNEAQ, per germline (reference sequence). Trimming removed 2 bases from V and 3 bases from J, with 11 bases in between. CDR3 size: 14 residues.

The rearrangement joins TRBV29-1 to TRBJ2-2, with TRBD1 matching 9 bases. V lost 3 bases, J lost 3 bases, and 2 bases stayed unmatched. The CDR3 length is 14 residues. Germline V gene data show CDR1 as SQVTM and CDR2 as ANQGSEA. The CDR3 DNA sequence: TGCAGCGTTGATCGGACAGGGGACACCGGGGAGCTGTTTTTT. Amino acid sequence: CSVDRTGDTGELFF.

This clone appeared a single time. This chain uses TRBV5-4 with TRBJ2-1; D possibly corresponds to TRBD2 (6 bases). The germline CDR1 and CDR2 sequences are SGHNT and YYREEE (reference sequence). This CDR3 has 16 residues. The V end was cut by 2 bases, the J end by 4 bases, with 16 bases between. CDR3 residues: CASSFGAGQLYNEQFF. The CDR3 DNA sequence: TGTGCCAGCAGCTTCGGGGCGGGGCAGCTTTACAATGAGCAGTTCTTC.

The rearrangement joins TRBV3-1 (or the pseudogene TRBV3-2) to TRBJ1-4; 7 bases are shared with TRBD1. V shed 5 bases, J shed 3 bases, and the junction held 6 bases outside the gene matches. There are 15 residues in the CDR3. CDR1 is LGHDT, CDR2 YNNKEL, per germline (reference sequence). CDR3 DNA: TGTGCCAGCAGCACCAACAGGGGTTCTAATGAAAAACTGTTTTTT. It encodes CASSTNRGSNEKLFF.

This clone came up once. This chain joins TRBV7-2 and TRBJ1-2, with 7 bases lining up with TRBD1. After removal of 2 bases from V and 7 bases from J, the junction contained 4 bases not matched to a gene. This CDR3 contains 13 residues. The V gene's germline CDR1 is SGHTA and CDR2 FQGNSA. The CDR3 DNA reads as TGTGCCAGCAGCTTATACCAGGGGGGTGGCTACACCTTC. As protein: CASSLYQGGGYTF.

This clone was seen once. The chain carries TRBV19 and TRBJ1-5, with D hard to call. Germline values: CDR1 LNHDA, CDR2 SQIVND (reference sequence). V lost 3 bases, J lost 0 bases, and 15 bases lay in between. The CDR3 extends over 17 amino acids. CDR3 bases: TGTGCCAGTAGTATCTCGACTGGCGTAGGTAGCAATCAGCCCCAGCATTTT. Translation: CASSISTGVGSNQPQHF.

The V call is TRBV5-1, the J call TRBJ1-2, with unresolved D. The CDR3 is 14 amino acids. Germline-derived CDR1 and CDR2 are SGHRS and YFSETQ. The germline V and J ends were trimmed by 0 bases and 1 base, with 7 bases remaining between them. The CDR3 here is CASSLGQDNYGYTF. The CDR3 region has the DNA TGCGCCAGCAGCTTGGGGCAGGATAACTATGGCTACACCTTC.

V usage is TRBV9 and J usage is TRBJ2-7; 7 bases are shared with TRBD2. The CDR3 spans 14 residues. J gave up 7 bases and V 4 bases, and 11 bases lay outside the gene matches. Per germline, CDR1 SGDLS and CDR2 YYNGEE. For the CDR3, the DNA is TGTGCCAGCAGCCCCTATCGCCGGGGGGAAGAGCAGTACTTC. It yields the protein CASSPYRRGEEQYF.

The gene calls are TRBV6-5 and TRBJ1-5, with D hard to call. The CDR3 consists of 14 residues. V shed 7 bases and J shed 2 bases, with 12 bases lying between them. Germline loops: CDR1 MNHEY, CDR2 SVGAGI. The CDR3 region is CASKRGGGNQPQHF. DNA of the CDR3: TGTGCCAGCAAGCGCGGCGGCGGCAATCAGCCCCAGCATTTT.